This is a list of T cell receptor beta chains from one sample in a study of T cell responses to AZD1222 COVID-19 vaccine. Repertoires were generated with immunoSEQ multiplex PCR, while TCRdb's copy carries only in-frame clones and drops some. The profile shows 100,000 to 150,000 clones, approximately 94% of them singletons. Sample: peripheral blood, taken 28 days after the second AZD1222 dose. Every receptor here comes from an adult who received the AZD1222 COVID-19 vaccine. The CDR3 runs from the conserved cysteine through the conserved F or W. Each record gives: D gene, V gene, clone size, J gene, CDR3 protein, CDR3 DNA. The D gene is left open where the match is weak. Size is omitted from some rows. Given values are once, few, many or a class for expanded clones.

d_call: NA; v_call: TRBV4-3; clone_size: NA; j_call: TRBJ2-5; cdr3_aa: CASSQVANQETQYF; cdr3_nt: TGCGCCAGCAGCCAAGTGGCAAACCAAGAGACCCAGTACTTC
d_call: NA; v_call: TRBV4-2; clone_size: NA; j_call: TRBJ2-7; cdr3_aa: CASSQGPQGSYEQYF; cdr3_nt: TGTGCCAGCAGCCAAGGGCCCCAGGGCTCCTACGAGCAGTACTTC
d_call: NA; v_call: TRBV27; clone_size: once; j_call: TRBJ2-5; cdr3_aa: CASSLFFQGTETQYF; cdr3_nt: TGTGCCAGCAGTTTATTTTTCCAGGGGACAGAGACCCAGTACTTC
d_call: TRBD1; v_call: TRBV7-8; clone_size: NA; j_call: TRBJ1-5; cdr3_aa: CASSRRTGGLGQPQHF; cdr3_nt: TGTGCCAGCAGCCGAAGAACAGGGGGCCTAGGGCAGCCCCAGCATTTT
d_call: NA; v_call: TRBV14; clone_size: few; j_call: TRBJ2-5; cdr3_aa: CASSQVRGETQYF; cdr3_nt: TGTGCCAGCAGCCAAGTGAGGGGAGAGACCCAGTACTTC
d_call: TRBD2; v_call: TRBV7-6; clone_size: NA; j_call: TRBJ2-5; cdr3_aa: CASSLGLAGGQETQYF; cdr3_nt: TGTGCCAGCAGCTTGGGACTAGCGGGGGGGCAAGAGACCCAGTACTTC
d_call: TRBD1; v_call: TRBV7-2; clone_size: NA; j_call: TRBJ2-7; cdr3_aa: CASSSLDRILSYEQYF; cdr3_nt: TGTGCCAGCAGCTCCTTGGACAGGATCCTCTCCTACGAGCAGTACTTC
d_call: NA; v_call: TRBV5-1; clone_size: NA; j_call: TRBJ1-2; cdr3_aa: CASSLSQNYGYTF; cdr3_nt: TGCGCCAGCAGCTTGTCACAGAACTATGGCTACACCTTC
d_call: TRBD2; v_call: TRBV4-1; clone_size: NA; j_call: TRBJ2-1; cdr3_aa: CASSQEGLAGMKYNEQFF; cdr3_nt: TGCGCCAGCAGCCAAGAAGGACTAGCGGGCATGAAATACAATGAGCAGTTCTTC
d_call: NA; v_call: TRBV10-3; clone_size: once; j_call: TRBJ2-3; cdr3_aa: CAISETGVNTDTQYF; cdr3_nt: TGTGCCATCAGTGAAACGGGGGTGAACACAGATACGCAGTATTTT
d_call: NA; v_call: TRBV18; clone_size: NA; j_call: TRBJ1-2; cdr3_aa: CASSPGGALGGYTF; cdr3_nt: TGTGCCAGCTCACCAGGAGGAGCCCTGGGGGGCTACACCTTC
d_call: NA; v_call: TRBV5-4; clone_size: NA; j_call: TRBJ2-7; cdr3_aa: CASSPGPFYEQYF; cdr3_nt: TGTGCCAGCAGCCCGGGACCCTTTTACGAGCAGTACTTC
d_call: NA; v_call: TRBV15; clone_size: NA; j_call: TRBJ1-1; cdr3_aa: CATSTSWAGTEAFF; cdr3_nt: TGTGCCACCAGCACCTCTTGGGCCGGCACTGAAGCTTTCTTT
d_call: TRBD2; v_call: TRBV6-5; clone_size: NA; j_call: TRBJ2-7; cdr3_aa: CASSLAGGTYEQYF; cdr3_nt: TGTGCCAGCAGCCTAGCGGGGGGGACCTACGAGCAGTACTTC
d_call: NA; v_call: TRBV6-1; clone_size: NA; j_call: TRBJ1-1; cdr3_aa: CASSDPRGPALNTEAFF; cdr3_nt: TGTGCCAGCAGTGATCCTCGCGGGCCTGCCTTGAACACTGAAGCTTTCTTT
d_call: TRBD1; v_call: TRBV11-2; clone_size: NA; j_call: TRBJ1-6; cdr3_aa: CASSLVGTGTASPLHF; cdr3_nt: TGTGCCAGCAGCTTAGTTGGGACAGGGACTGCTTCACCCCTCCACTTT
d_call: NA; v_call: TRBV5-1; clone_size: NA; j_call: TRBJ2-3; cdr3_aa: CASSLVGRVTDTQYF; cdr3_nt: TGCGCCAGCAGCTTGGTGGGGCGGGTCACAGATACGCAGTATTTT
d_call: TRBD2; v_call: TRBV18; clone_size: NA; j_call: TRBJ2-3; cdr3_aa: CASSPALADTDTQYF; cdr3_nt: TGTGCCAGCTCACCAGCACTAGCGGACACAGATACGCAGTATTTT
d_call: NA; v_call: TRBV7-6; clone_size: NA; j_call: TRBJ2-1; cdr3_aa: CASSLESEGVGEQFF; cdr3_nt: TGTGCCAGCAGCTTAGAATCCGAAGGCGTGGGTGAGCAGTTCTTC
d_call: TRBD1; v_call: TRBV5-4; clone_size: NA; j_call: TRBJ1-6; cdr3_aa: CASSPGQGNNKSPLHF; cdr3_nt: TGTGCCAGCAGCCCCGGACAGGGGAACAACAAGTCACCCCTCCACTTT
d_call: NA; v_call: TRBV7-2; clone_size: NA; j_call: TRBJ2-1; cdr3_aa: CASSLNFRKSSYNEQFF; cdr3_nt: TGTGCCAGCAGCTTAAATTTCCGAAAAAGCTCCTACAATGAGCAGTTCTTC
d_call: NA; v_call: TRBV5-5; clone_size: NA; j_call: TRBJ1-4; cdr3_aa: CASSLNVAVNEKLFF; cdr3_nt: TGTGCCAGCAGCTTGAATGTGGCGGTCAATGAAAAACTGTTTTTT
d_call: NA; v_call: TRBV29-1; clone_size: NA; j_call: TRBJ2-2; cdr3_aa: CSAKTGYTGELFF; cdr3_nt: TGCAGCGCCAAGACCGGCTACACCGGGGAGCTGTTTTTT
d_call: NA; v_call: TRBV5-4; clone_size: NA; j_call: TRBJ1-2; cdr3_aa: CASSLVPGARDYTF; cdr3_nt: TGTGCCAGCAGCTTGGTTCCGGGCGCAAGGGACTACACCTTC
d_call: NA; v_call: TRBV11-3; clone_size: NA; j_call: TRBJ2-1; cdr3_aa: CASRGGDSHVPIYNEQFF; cdr3_nt: TGTGCCAGCAGGGGAGGGGACAGTCATGTTCCAATATACAATGAGCAGTTCTTC
d_call: NA; v_call: TRBV2; clone_size: NA; j_call: TRBJ1-5; cdr3_aa: CAMSLGGNQPQHF; cdr3_nt: TGTGCCATGAGCTTGGGGGGCAATCAGCCCCAGCATTTT
d_call: TRBD1; v_call: TRBV4-1; clone_size: NA; j_call: TRBJ1-3; cdr3_aa: CASSHPAGTGGRIDSGNTIYF; cdr3_nt: TGCGCCAGCAGCCACCCAGCCGGGACAGGGGGAAGAATCGACTCTGGAAACACCATATATTTT
d_call: NA; v_call: TRBV6-5; clone_size: NA; j_call: TRBJ1-1; cdr3_aa: CASSYQGTMNTEAFF; cdr3_nt: TGTGCCAGCAGTTACCAGGGAACCATGAACACTGAAGCTTTCTTT
d_call: NA; v_call: TRBV10-3; clone_size: NA; j_call: TRBJ2-2; cdr3_aa: CAISEGRDGGELFF; cdr3_nt: TGTGCCATCAGTGAGGGCAGGGACGGCGGGGAGCTGTTTTTT
d_call: NA; v_call: TRBV7-8; clone_size: NA; j_call: TRBJ1-1; cdr3_aa: CASSLQGKRTEAFF; cdr3_nt: TGTGCCAGCAGCCTACAGGGCAAACGCACTGAAGCTTTCTTT
d_call: NA; v_call: TRBV6-5; clone_size: NA; j_call: TRBJ1-2; cdr3_aa: CASSRQVYGYTF; cdr3_nt: TGTGCCAGCAGTCGTCAGGTCTATGGCTACACCTTC
d_call: NA; v_call: TRBV10-2; clone_size: NA; j_call: TRBJ2-2; cdr3_aa: CASSDIPTGELFF; cdr3_nt: TGCGCCAGCAGTGATATACCCACCGGGGAGCTGTTTTTT
d_call: NA; v_call: TRBV11-2; clone_size: few; j_call: TRBJ1-1; cdr3_aa: CASSLGEEYTEAFF; cdr3_nt: TGTGCCAGCAGCTTAGGGGAGGAGTACACTGAAGCTTTCTTT
d_call: NA; v_call: TRBV2; clone_size: NA; j_call: TRBJ1-2; cdr3_aa: CASTITRSYTF; cdr3_nt: TGTGCCAGCACGATCACCAGGAGCTACACCTTC
d_call: TRBD2; v_call: TRBV5-1; clone_size: NA; j_call: TRBJ2-3; cdr3_aa: CASSPQTSGTSTDTQYF; cdr3_nt: TGCGCCAGCAGCCCGCAGACTAGCGGGACTAGCACAGATACGCAGTATTTT
d_call: NA; v_call: TRBV7-6; clone_size: NA; j_call: TRBJ2-1; cdr3_aa: CASSLRTKGPSNEQFF; cdr3_nt: TGTGCCAGCAGCTTAAGGACGAAAGGTCCATCCAATGAGCAGTTCTTC
d_call: TRBD1; v_call: TRBV20-1; clone_size: NA; j_call: TRBJ1-1; cdr3_aa: CSARGQLEAFF; cdr3_nt: TGCAGTGCTAGGGGACAGCTTGAAGCTTTCTTT
d_call: TRBD2; v_call: TRBV30; clone_size: NA; j_call: TRBJ2-3; cdr3_aa: CAWTTTASGSGTQYF; cdr3_nt: TGTGCCTGGACCACAACGGCTAGCGGAAGTGGTACGCAGTATTTT
d_call: NA; v_call: TRBV6-5; clone_size: NA; j_call: TRBJ1-3; cdr3_aa: CASSLSGVSGNTIYF; cdr3_nt: TGTGCCAGCAGCCTTTCCGGGGTCTCTGGAAACACCATATATTTT
d_call: NA; v_call: TRBV4-3; clone_size: once; j_call: TRBJ1-6; cdr3_aa: CASSQDLDSFSPLHF; cdr3_nt: TGCGCCAGCAGCCAAGATTTAGACAGCTTCTCACCCCTCCACTTT
d_call: TRBD1; v_call: TRBV7-6; clone_size: NA; j_call: TRBJ1-5; cdr3_aa: CASSPGQGRSNQPQHF; cdr3_nt: TGTGCCAGCAGCCCAGGACAGGGAAGGAGCAATCAGCCCCAGCATTTT
d_call: NA; v_call: TRBV6-1; clone_size: NA; j_call: TRBJ1-2; cdr3_aa: CASSESNRYGYTF; cdr3_nt: TGTGCCAGCAGTGAGAGCAATCGATATGGCTACACCTTC
d_call: NA; v_call: TRBV4-3; clone_size: NA; j_call: TRBJ2-2; cdr3_aa: CASSRRAVTGELFF; cdr3_nt: TGCGCCAGCAGCCGACGAGCAGTAACCGGGGAGCTGTTTTTT
d_call: TRBD2; v_call: TRBV5-6; clone_size: NA; j_call: TRBJ2-3; cdr3_aa: CASSLDASGGYTQYF; cdr3_nt: TGTGCCAGCAGCTTGGACGCTAGCGGGGGGTATACGCAGTATTTT
d_call: NA; v_call: TRBV12-3/TRBV12-4; clone_size: once; j_call: TRBJ2-3; cdr3_aa: CASSPRYSDTQYF; cdr3_nt: TGTGCCAGCAGTCCCAGGTACTCAGATACGCAGTATTTT
d_call: NA; v_call: TRBV6-5; clone_size: NA; j_call: TRBJ1-3; cdr3_aa: CASKVGGSGNTIYF; cdr3_nt: TGTGCCAGCAAAGTAGGGGGATCTGGAAACACCATATATTTT
d_call: NA; v_call: TRBV6-2/TRBV6-3; clone_size: NA; j_call: TRBJ1-1; cdr3_aa: CASSYGQNTEAFF; cdr3_nt: TGTGCCAGCAGTTACGGACAAAACACTGAAGCTTTCTTT
d_call: NA; v_call: TRBV7-2; clone_size: NA; j_call: TRBJ1-2; cdr3_aa: CASSSRDPIYGYTF; cdr3_nt: TGTGCCAGCAGCTCCCGGGACCCGATCTATGGCTACACCTTC
d_call: NA; v_call: TRBV6-5; clone_size: NA; j_call: TRBJ2-1; cdr3_aa: CASSYSKDNEQFF; cdr3_nt: TGTGCCAGCAGTTACTCGAAAGACAATGAGCAGTTCTTC
d_call: NA; v_call: TRBV15; clone_size: NA; j_call: TRBJ1-5; cdr3_aa: CATSGGTPSAPSPQHF; cdr3_nt: TGTGCCACCAGCGGAGGGACTCCGTCTGCACCCTCGCCCCAGCATTTT
d_call: NA; v_call: TRBV20-1; clone_size: few; j_call: TRBJ1-1; cdr3_aa: CSARMNTEAFF; cdr3_nt: TGCAGTGCTAGAATGAACACTGAAGCTTTCTTT